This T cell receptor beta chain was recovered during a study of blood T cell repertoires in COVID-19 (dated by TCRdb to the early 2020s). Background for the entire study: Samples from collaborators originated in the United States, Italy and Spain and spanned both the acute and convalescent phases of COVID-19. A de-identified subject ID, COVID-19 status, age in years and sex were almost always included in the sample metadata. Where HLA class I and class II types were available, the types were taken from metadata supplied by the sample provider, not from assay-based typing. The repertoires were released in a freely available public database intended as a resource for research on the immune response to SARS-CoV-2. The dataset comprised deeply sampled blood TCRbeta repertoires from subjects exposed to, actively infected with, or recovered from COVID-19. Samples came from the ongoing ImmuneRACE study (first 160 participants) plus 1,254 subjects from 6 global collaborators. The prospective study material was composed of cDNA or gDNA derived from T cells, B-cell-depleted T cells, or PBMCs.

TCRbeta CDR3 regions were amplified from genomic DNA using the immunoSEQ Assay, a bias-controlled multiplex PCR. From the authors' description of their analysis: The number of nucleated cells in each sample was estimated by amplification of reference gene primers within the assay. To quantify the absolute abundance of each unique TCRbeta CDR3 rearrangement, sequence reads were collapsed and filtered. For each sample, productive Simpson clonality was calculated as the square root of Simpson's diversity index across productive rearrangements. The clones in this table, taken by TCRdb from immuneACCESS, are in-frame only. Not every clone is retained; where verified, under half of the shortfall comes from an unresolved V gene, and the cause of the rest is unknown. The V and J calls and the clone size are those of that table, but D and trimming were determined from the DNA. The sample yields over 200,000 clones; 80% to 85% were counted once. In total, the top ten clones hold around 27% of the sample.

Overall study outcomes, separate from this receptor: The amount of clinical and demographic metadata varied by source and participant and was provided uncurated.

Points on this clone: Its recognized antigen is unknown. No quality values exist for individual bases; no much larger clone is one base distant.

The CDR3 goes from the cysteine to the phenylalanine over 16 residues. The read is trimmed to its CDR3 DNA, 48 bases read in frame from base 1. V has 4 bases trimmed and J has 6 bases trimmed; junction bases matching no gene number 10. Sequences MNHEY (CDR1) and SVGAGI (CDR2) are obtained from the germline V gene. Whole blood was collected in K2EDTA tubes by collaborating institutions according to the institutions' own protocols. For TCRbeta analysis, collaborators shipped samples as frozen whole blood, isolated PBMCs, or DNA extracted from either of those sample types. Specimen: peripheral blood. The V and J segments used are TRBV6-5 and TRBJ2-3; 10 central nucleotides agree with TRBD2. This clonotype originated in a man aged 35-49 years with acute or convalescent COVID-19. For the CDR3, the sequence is CASSSPTSGALDTQYF. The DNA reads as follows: TGTGCCAGCAGTTCGCCCACTAGCGGGGCCCTCGATACGCAGTATTTT.